The 9 T cell receptor beta chains below come from one sample, sequenced in a study of T-cell reconstitution after alpha-beta-depleted transplantation in children. Notes on the study in general: Counts and diversity of T cells one year after transplant came mostly from newly produced T cells.

As it was prepared, the TCRbeta library received unique molecular identifiers. TCRdb passed the PCR reads through MiXCR, listing each CDR3 protein once. The data show about 300,000 distinct CDR3 sequences, 6.5% to 9% seen once. These receptors are not linked to any known antigen. This material consisted of peripheral blood, taken 360 days after TCRalphabeta/CD19-depleted stem cell transplant. These receptors were obtained from a female patient aged 2 to 10 who had a stem cell transplant for Fanconi anemia, so the T cells may come from the graft donor.

This clonotype was picked up many times. V gene TRBV7-8 combines with J gene TRBJ2-1, with 8 positions matching TRBD2. CDR1 is SGHVS, CDR2 FQNEAQ, per germline. This CDR3 contains 15 residues. V gave up 2 bases and J gave up 6 bases; unmatched junction bases: 6. This CDR3 is CASSLPRGGRNEQFF. In DNA, the CDR3 is TGTGCCAGCAGCTTACCCCGGGGGGGACGCAATGAGCAGTTCTTC.

This clonotype was picked up many times. The chain uses TRBV9 and TRBJ1-2; TRBD1 is a possible D gene (5 bases). V shed 1 base and J shed 3 bases, with 16 bases lying between them. The CDR3 length is 16 residues. Germline assignment: CDR1 SGDLS and CDR2 YYNGEE. The DNA of the CDR3 is TGTGCCAGCAGCGTATGGGACGGTCCTGAGGACTATGGCTACACCTTC. This sequence encodes CASSVWDGPEDYGYTF.

In this sample, this clonotype turned up a few times. The chain uses TRBV6-2 or TRBV6-3 and TRBJ2-7; 8 bases are a match to TRBD2. The V gene's germline CDR1 is MNHEY and CDR2 SVGEGT. V shed 6 bases, J shed 5 bases, and the junction held 15 bases outside the gene matches. The CDR3 loop spans 16 amino acids. In DNA, the CDR3 is TGTGCCAGCAGCCCCAGCCAATTAGCGGGGAGACACGAGCAGTACTTC. Its protein product is CASSPSQLAGRHEQYF.

As concerns this clonotype: The junction departs from the called germline gene at one end, perhaps through a read error. The V and J genes are TRBV18 and TRBJ2-3, with TRBD2 matching 8 bases. Germline V CDR1 and CDR2: KGHSH, LQKENI. This CDR3 spans 14 amino acids. The CDR3, as DNA: TGTGTCAGCTTTAGTAGCGGGGACACAGATACGCAGTATTTT. It encodes CVSFSSGDTDTQYF.

For this clonotype: One end of the junction is discordant with germline, which a read error may explain. The chain links TRBV9 to TRBJ2-7; tentatively, D is TRBD1 or TRBD2 (5 bases each). CDR1 and CDR2 from the germline V gene are SGDLS and YYNGEE. CDR3 length equals 15 residues. CDR3 sequence: CASRVHRDGLYEQYF. CDR3 nucleotide sequence: TGTGCCAGCCGCGTCCACCGGGACGGACTCTACGAGCAGTACTTC.

This clonotype was seen at least ten times. The rearrangement uses TRBV6-5 and TRBJ2-3; D gene unclear. CDR3 length: 12 residues. Trimming cost V 6 bases and J 6 bases, with 10 bases left between them. CDR1 MNHEY and CDR2 SVGAGI come from the germline V gene. CDR3 nucleotides: TGTGCCAGCAGCCGGAACTGGGATACGCAGTATTTT. Translation gives CASSRNWDTQYF.

The sample holds a few counts of this clonotype. This CDR3 is CASSLGTLVGYTF. In nucleotides, the CDR3 is TGCGCCAGCAGCTTGGGAACACTGGTTGGCTACACCTTC. The chain uses TRBV5-1 and TRBJ1-2, with D unclear. There are 13 residues in the CDR3. Germline V CDR1 and CDR2: SGHRS, YFSETQ. Trimming cost V 0 bases and J 7 bases, with 10 bases left between them.

At least ten counts were recorded for this clonotype. This sequence joins TRBV27 and TRBJ1-1; TRBD1 might be the D (5 bases). Looked up from germline, CDR1 is MNHEY and CDR2 is SMNVEV (reference sequence). The length of the CDR3 is 17 residues. Trimming stripped 8 bases from V and 0 bases from J, with 22 bases between. The CDR3 reads CASRGLGLMGLNTEAFF. The CDR3, as DNA: TGTGCCAGCCGGGGGTTGGGGCTGATGGGTCTGAACACTGAAGCTTTCTTT.

This clonotype was observed at least ten times. The chain uses TRBV7-2 and TRBJ2-5, with D perhaps matching TRBD1 or TRBD2 (6 bases each). The CDR3 is 13 residues long. Germline V lookup: CDR1 SGHTA, CDR2 FQGNSA. V shed 5 bases and J shed 6 bases, with 13 bases lying between them. The DNA of the CDR3 is TGTGCCAGCAGCCTAAGGGGGGAACAGACCCAGTACTTC. It specifies CASSLRGEQTQYF.